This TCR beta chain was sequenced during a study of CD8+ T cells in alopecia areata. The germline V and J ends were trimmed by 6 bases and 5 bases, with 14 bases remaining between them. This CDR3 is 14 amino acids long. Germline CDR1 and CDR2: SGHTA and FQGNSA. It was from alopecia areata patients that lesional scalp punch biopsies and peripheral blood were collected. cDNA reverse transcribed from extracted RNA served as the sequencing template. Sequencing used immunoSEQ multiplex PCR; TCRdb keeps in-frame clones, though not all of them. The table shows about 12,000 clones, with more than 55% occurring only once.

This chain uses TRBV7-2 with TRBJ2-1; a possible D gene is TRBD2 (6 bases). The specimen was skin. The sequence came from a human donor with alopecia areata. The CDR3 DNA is TGTGCCAGCAGAAGACCGGGACTCGACAATGAGCAGTTCTTC. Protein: CASRRPGLDNEQFF.